These T cell receptor beta chains were read from a single sample in a study of T cell responses to AZD1222 COVID-19 vaccine. Sequencing used immunoSEQ multiplex PCR; TCRdb keeps in-frame clones, though not all of them. This repertoire shows some 130,000 clones, 75% to 95% found once; its top ten account for roughly 2%. The specimen was peripheral blood, collected 28 days after the second AZD1222 dose. Every receptor here comes from an adult who received the AZD1222 COVID-19 vaccine. CDR3s include the opening cysteine and the closing phenylalanine or tryptophan. A D gene is named only where the DNA matches it firmly. Size is omitted from some rows. Given values are once, few, many or a class for expanded clones.

V	length	size	J	D	CDR3	DNA
TRBV19	13	-	TRBJ1-1	-	CASSSAGNTEAFF	TGTGCCAGTAGTTCCGCGGGGAACACTGAAGCTTTCTTT
TRBV12-3/TRBV12-4	13	-	TRBJ1-1	-	CASSFNMATEAFF	TGTGCCAGCAGTTTTAATATGGCAACTGAAGCTTTCTTT
TRBV7-9	14	-	TRBJ1-1	-	CASSFGQGNTEAFF	TGTGCCAGCAGCTTTGGGCAGGGGAACACTGAAGCTTTCTTT
TRBV5-4	13	few	TRBJ1-2	-	CASSLNIVYGYTF	TGTGCCAGCAGCTTGAATATCGTCTATGGCTACACCTTC
TRBV4-1	16	once	TRBJ2-1	TRBD2	CASSQVLAGAYNEQFF	TGCGCCAGCAGCCAAGTACTAGCGGGGGCGTACAATGAGCAGTTCTTC
TRBV11-3	16	-	TRBJ1-5	TRBD1	CASSKPSGGIMEPQHF	TGTGCCAGCAGCAAACCCTCAGGGGGCATTATGGAGCCCCAGCATTTT
TRBV7-8	16	-	TRBJ1-1	TRBD1	CASSLDTGTGGLEAFF	TGTGCCAGCAGCTTAGATACCGGGACAGGGGGTCTCGAAGCTTTCTTT
TRBV9	15	-	TRBJ1-5	-	CASSSGTASNQPQHF	TGTGCCAGCAGCTCTGGGACCGCTAGCAATCAGCCCCAGCATTTT
TRBV7-9	13	once	TRBJ1-1	-	CASSPQGGTEAFF	TGTGCCAGCAGCCCCCAGGGAGGGACTGAAGCTTTCTTT
TRBV29-1	12	-	TRBJ2-4	-	CSVDRGGNIQYF	TGCAGCGTTGACAGGGGGGGAAACATTCAGTACTTC
TRBV6-5	12	-	TRBJ1-5	-	CASSYSAARQHF	TGTGCCAGCAGTTACTCGGCAGCCAGGCAGCATTTT
TRBV7-6	15	-	TRBJ2-5	TRBD2	CASSFSGRESVTQYF	TGTGCCAGCAGCTTTAGCGGGAGGGAGAGCGTGACCCAGTACTTC
TRBV5-5	15	-	TRBJ2-2	-	CASSSRDSPTGELFF	TGTGCCAGCAGCTCCCGGGACTCACCCACCGGGGAGCTGTTTTTT
TRBV5-6	15	once	TRBJ2-3	TRBD1	CASSQGTGHTDTQYF	TGTGCCAGCAGCCAAGGGACAGGGCACACAGATACGCAGTATTTT
TRBV12-3/TRBV12-4	11	-	TRBJ1-5	-	CASGLNQPQHF	TGTGCCAGCGGCTTGAATCAGCCCCAGCATTTT
TRBV30	11	-	TRBJ1-1	-	CAWSVETEAFF	TGTGCCTGGAGTGTAGAGACAGAAGCTTTCTTT
TRBV28	15	few	TRBJ1-2	-	CASSLRAGGNYGYTF	TGTGCCAGCAGTTTAAGGGCCGGGGGGAACTATGGCTACACCTTC
TRBV11-2	14	-	TRBJ1-1	-	CASSSANVGTEAFF	TGTGCCAGCAGCTCCGCAAATGTGGGGACTGAAGCTTTCTTT
TRBV4-3	14	-	TRBJ1-2	-	CASSQDRNSDGYTF	TGCGCCAGCAGCCAAGATAGGAACAGTGATGGCTACACCTTC
TRBV5-5	17	-	TRBJ2-7	TRBD2	CASSLTTGTSGGYEQYF	TGTGCCAGCAGCCTCACTACCGGGACTAGCGGGGGCTACGAGCAGTACTTC
TRBV7-9	15	-	TRBJ1-2	-	CASSLATGGPGGYTF	TGTGCCAGCAGCTTAGCGACAGGCGGCCCGGGGGGCTACACCTTC
TRBV7-9	16	-	TRBJ2-2	-	CASSRALRGNTGELFF	TGTGCCAGCAGCCGGGCACTCAGGGGAAACACCGGGGAGCTGTTTTTT
TRBV9	15	-	TRBJ1-1	-	CASSVAGAGNTEAFF	TGTGCCAGCAGCGTAGCTGGAGCCGGAAACACTGAAGCTTTCTTT
TRBV19	13	-	TRBJ2-2	-	CASSIATDGELFF	TGTGCCAGTAGTATAGCGACAGACGGGGAGCTGTTTTTT
TRBV9	15	-	TRBJ1-3	-	CASSAEGGVGNTIYF	TGTGCCAGCAGCGCCGAGGGGGGGGTTGGAAACACCATATATTTT
TRBV18	14	once	TRBJ1-4	-	CASSPSQVREKLFF	TGTGCCAGCTCACCAAGCCAGGTGAGGGAAAAACTGTTTTTT
TRBV18	13	-	TRBJ2-3	-	CASSPPSTDTQYF	TGTGCCAGCTCACCACCTAGCACAGATACGCAGTATTTT
TRBV6-2/TRBV6-3	16	-	TRBJ2-1	-	CASSPPPGKESNEQFF	TGTGCCAGCAGTCCCCCCCCCGGTAAAGAGAGTAATGAGCAGTTCTTC
TRBV5-4	16	-	TRBJ2-2	-	CASSKETGKNTGELFF	TGTGCCAGCAGCAAAGAGACAGGCAAGAACACCGGGGAGCTGTTTTTT
TRBV12-5	13	-	TRBJ1-3	-	CASARDSGNTIYF	TGTGCTAGTGCCCGAGACTCTGGAAACACCATATATTTT
TRBV3-1/TRBV3-2	18	-	TRBJ1-2	-	CASSQEPGLGENPYGYTF	TGTGCCAGCAGCCAGGAGCCAGGATTGGGGGAGAATCCCTATGGCTACACCTTC
TRBV7-2	17	-	TRBJ1-3	TRBD1	CASSFQGAPSSGNTIYF	TGTGCCAGCAGCTTTCAGGGGGCCCCTTCCTCTGGAAACACCATATATTTT
TRBV30	15	-	TRBJ1-1	TRBD1	CACPGGGQGGSEAFF	TGTGCCTGCCCGGGAGGGGGACAGGGGGGTTCTGAAGCTTTCTTT
TRBV5-1	11	-	TRBJ1-1	-	CASSFDREAFF	TGCGCCAGCAGCTTTGATAGGGAAGCTTTCTTT
TRBV6-5	14	-	TRBJ2-1	TRBD1	CASRWDRVYNEQFF	TGTGCCAGCAGATGGGACAGGGTCTACAATGAGCAGTTCTTC
TRBV4-1	15	-	TRBJ1-5	TRBD1	CASSRRTGSNQPQHF	TGCGCCAGCAGCCGCCGGACAGGCAGCAATCAGCCCCAGCATTTT
TRBV5-8	14	-	TRBJ2-3	TRBD2	CASSLRTSRDTQYF	TGTGCCAGCAGCCTTAGGACTAGCCGAGATACGCAGTATTTT
TRBV3-1/TRBV3-2	11	-	TRBJ1-2	-	CASSQDGGYTF	TGTGCCAGCAGCCAAGATGGTGGCTACACCTTC
TRBV24-1	16	-	TRBJ2-5	TRBD2	CATSATSGGSQETQYF	TGTGCCACCAGTGCGACTAGCGGGGGATCACAAGAGACCCAGTACTTC
TRBV5-8	16	-	TRBJ1-3	-	CASSLSGGPLGNTIYF	TGTGCCAGCAGCTTGTCGGGGGGACCCCTTGGAAACACCATATATTTT
TRBV10-1	16	-	TRBJ2-5	-	CASSEGAGARQETQYF	TGCGCCAGCAGTGAAGGGGCGGGGGCCCGCCAAGAGACCCAGTACTTC
TRBV2	12	once	TRBJ1-2	-	CASSSQGYGYTF	TGTGCCAGCAGTAGTCAGGGGTATGGCTACACCTTC
TRBV5-6	13	-	TRBJ1-2	TRBD1	CASSSLQGGGYTF	TGTGCCAGCAGCTCCCTCCAGGGGGGTGGCTACACCTTC
TRBV7-9	16	-	TRBJ2-1	-	CASSNLLGRGANEQFF	TGTGCCAGCAGCAACCTTTTGGGCCGCGGGGCCAATGAGCAGTTCTTC
TRBV5-1	17	-	TRBJ2-2	TRBD2	CASSPSLAGETTGELFF	TGCGCCAGCAGCCCCTCCCTAGCGGGGGAGACCACCGGGGAGCTGTTTTTT
TRBV29-1	14	-	TRBJ1-6	-	CSVGKLEPGTPLHF	TGCAGCGTTGGAAAACTGGAACCCGGAACACCCCTCCACTTT
TRBV7-9	12	once	TRBJ2-7	-	CASSFEGGVQYF	TGTGCCAGCAGCTTCGAAGGTGGGGTGCAGTACTTC
TRBV12-3/TRBV12-4	12	-	TRBJ1-2	-	CASSSPQGGYTF	TGTGCCAGCAGCTCCCCCCAAGGCGGCTACACCTTC
TRBV5-6	13	-	TRBJ1-6	TRBD1	CASSPGTGSPLHF	TGTGCCAGCAGCCCGGGGACAGGTTCACCCCTCCACTTT
TRBV4-1	17	-	TRBJ2-6	-	CASSQALVASGANVLTF	TGCGCCAGCAGCCAAGCGTTGGTGGCCTCTGGGGCCAACGTCCTGACTTTC